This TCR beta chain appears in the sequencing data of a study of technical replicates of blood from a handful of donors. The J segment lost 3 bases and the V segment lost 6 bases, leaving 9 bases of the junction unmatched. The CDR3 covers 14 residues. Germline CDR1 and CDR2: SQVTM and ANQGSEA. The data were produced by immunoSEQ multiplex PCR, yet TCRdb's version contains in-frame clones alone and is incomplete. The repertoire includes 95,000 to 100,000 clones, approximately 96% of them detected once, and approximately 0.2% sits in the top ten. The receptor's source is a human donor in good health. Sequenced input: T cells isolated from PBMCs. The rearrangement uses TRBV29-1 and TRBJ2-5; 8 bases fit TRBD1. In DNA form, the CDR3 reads TGCAGCGTCGGACAGGGATCCGGTAAAGAGACCCAGTACTTC. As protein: CSVGQGSGKETQYF.